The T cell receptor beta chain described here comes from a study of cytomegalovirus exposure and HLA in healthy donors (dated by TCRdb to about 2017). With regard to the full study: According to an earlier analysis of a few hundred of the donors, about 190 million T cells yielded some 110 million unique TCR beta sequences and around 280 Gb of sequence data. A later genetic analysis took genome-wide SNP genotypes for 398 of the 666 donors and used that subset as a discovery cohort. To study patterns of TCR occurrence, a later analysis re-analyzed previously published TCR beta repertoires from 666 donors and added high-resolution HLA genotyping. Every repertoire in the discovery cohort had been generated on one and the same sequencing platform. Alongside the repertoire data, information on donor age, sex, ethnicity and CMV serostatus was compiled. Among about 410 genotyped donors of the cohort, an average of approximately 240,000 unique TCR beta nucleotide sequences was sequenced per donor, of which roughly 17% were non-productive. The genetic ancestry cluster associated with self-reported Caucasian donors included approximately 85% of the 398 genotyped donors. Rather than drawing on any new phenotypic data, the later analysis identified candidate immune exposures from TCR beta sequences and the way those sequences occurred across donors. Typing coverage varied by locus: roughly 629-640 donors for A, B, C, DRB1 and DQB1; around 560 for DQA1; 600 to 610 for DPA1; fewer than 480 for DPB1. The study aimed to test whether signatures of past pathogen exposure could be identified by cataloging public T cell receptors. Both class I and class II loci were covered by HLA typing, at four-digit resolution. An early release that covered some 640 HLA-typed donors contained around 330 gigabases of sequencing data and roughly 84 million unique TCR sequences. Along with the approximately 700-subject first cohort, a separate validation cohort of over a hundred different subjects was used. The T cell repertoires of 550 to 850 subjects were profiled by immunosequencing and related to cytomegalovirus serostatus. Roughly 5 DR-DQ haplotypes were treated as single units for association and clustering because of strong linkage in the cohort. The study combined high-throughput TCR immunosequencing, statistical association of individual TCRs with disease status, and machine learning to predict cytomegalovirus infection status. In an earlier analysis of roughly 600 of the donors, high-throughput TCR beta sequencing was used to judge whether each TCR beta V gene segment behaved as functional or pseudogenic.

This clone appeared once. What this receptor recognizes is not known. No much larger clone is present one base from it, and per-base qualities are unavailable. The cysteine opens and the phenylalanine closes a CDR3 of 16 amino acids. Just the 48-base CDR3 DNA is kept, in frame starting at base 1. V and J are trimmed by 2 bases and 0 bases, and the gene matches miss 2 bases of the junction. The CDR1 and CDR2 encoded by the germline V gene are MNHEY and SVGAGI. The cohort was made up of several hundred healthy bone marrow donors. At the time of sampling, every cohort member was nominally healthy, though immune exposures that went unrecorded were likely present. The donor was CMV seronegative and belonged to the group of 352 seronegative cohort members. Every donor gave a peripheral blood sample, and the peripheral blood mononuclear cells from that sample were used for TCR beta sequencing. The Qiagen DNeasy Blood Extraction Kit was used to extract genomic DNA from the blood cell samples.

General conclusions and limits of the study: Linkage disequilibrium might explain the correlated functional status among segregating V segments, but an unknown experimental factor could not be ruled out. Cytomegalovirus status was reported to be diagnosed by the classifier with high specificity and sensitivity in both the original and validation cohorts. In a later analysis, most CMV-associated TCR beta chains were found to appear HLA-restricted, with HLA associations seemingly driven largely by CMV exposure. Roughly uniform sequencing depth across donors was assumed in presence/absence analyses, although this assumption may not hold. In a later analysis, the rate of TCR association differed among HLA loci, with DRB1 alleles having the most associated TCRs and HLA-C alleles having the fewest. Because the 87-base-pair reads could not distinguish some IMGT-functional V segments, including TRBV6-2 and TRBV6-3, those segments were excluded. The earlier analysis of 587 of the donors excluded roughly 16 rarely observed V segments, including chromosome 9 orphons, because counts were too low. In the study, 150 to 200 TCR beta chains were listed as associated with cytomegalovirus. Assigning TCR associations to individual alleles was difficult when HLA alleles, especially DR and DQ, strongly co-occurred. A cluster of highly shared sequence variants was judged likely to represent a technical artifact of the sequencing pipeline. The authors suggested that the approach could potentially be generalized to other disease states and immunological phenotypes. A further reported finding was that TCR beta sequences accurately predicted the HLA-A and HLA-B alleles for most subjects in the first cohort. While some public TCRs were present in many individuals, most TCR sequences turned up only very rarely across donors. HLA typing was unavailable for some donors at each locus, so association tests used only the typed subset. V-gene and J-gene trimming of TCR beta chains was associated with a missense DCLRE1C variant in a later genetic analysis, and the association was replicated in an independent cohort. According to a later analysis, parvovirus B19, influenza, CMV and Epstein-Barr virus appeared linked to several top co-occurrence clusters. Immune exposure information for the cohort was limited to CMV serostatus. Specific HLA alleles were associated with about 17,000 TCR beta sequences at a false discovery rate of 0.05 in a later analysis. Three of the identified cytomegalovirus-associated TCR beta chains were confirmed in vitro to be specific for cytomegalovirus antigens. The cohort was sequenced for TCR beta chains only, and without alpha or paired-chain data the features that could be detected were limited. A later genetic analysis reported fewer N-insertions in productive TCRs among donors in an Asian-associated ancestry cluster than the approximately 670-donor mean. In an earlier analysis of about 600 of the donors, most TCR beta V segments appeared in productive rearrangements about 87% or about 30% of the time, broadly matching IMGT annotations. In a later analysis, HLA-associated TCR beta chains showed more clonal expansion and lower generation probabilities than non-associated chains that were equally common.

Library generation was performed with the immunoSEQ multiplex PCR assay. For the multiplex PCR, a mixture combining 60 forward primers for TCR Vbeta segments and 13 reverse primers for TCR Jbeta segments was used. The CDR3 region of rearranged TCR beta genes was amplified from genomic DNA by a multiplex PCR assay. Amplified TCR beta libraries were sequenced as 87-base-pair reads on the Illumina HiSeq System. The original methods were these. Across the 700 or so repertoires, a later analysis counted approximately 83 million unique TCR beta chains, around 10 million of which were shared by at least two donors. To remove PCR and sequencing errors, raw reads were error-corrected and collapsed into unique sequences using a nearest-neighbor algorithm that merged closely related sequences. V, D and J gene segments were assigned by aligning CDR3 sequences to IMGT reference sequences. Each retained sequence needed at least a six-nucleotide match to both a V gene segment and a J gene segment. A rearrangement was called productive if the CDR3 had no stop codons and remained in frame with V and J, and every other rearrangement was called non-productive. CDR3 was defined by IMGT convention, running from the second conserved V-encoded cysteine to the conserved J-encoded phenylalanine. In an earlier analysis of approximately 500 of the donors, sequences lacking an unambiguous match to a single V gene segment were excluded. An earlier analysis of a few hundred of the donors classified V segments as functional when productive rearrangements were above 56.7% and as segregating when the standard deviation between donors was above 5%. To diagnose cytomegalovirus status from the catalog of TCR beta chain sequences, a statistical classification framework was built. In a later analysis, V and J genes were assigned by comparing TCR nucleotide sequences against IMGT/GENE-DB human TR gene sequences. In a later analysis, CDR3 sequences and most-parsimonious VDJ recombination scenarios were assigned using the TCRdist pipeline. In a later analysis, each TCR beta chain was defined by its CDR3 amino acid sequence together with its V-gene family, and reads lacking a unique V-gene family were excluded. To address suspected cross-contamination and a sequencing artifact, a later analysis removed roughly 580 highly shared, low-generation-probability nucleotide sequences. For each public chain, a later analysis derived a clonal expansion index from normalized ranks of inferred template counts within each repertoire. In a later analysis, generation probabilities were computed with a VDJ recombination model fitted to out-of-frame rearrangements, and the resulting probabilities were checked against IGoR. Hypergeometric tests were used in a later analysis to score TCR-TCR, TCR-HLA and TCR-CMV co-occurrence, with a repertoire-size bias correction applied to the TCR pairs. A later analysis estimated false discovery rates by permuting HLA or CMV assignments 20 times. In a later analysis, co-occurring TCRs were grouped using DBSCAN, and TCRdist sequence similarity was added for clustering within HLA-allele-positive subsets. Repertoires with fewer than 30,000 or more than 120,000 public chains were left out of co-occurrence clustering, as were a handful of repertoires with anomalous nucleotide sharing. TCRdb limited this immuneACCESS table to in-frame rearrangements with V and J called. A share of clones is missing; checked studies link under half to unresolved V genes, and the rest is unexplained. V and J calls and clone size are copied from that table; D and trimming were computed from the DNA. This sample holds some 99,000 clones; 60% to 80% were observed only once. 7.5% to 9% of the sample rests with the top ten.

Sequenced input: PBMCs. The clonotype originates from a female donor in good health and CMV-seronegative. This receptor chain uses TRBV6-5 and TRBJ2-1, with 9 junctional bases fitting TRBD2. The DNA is TGTGCCAGCAGTTACCATAGCGGGGGCTCCTACAATGAGCAGTTCTTC. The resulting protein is CASSYHSGGSYNEQFF.